Each of the 26 T cell receptor beta chains below was sequenced from the same sample in a study of T cells in Graves' hyperthyroidism and ophthalmopathy. RNA transcripts were the template for amplifying TCR beta CDR3 regions. Primed by the HTBI set, a first-round RT-PCR was run on the TCR CDR3. Via MiXCR, TCRdb re-called the multiplex PCR reads, giving one row per CDR3 protein. The sample contains roughly 840,000 distinct CDR3 sequences, more than 30% of which appear only once. The sample comprised blood. The origin of the receptors is a man between 18 and 29 years old with Graves' hyperthyroidism.

The chain uses TRBV20-1 and TRBJ2-7; 10 bases are shared with TRBD2. Germline loops: CDR1 DFQATT, CDR2 SNEGSKA (reference sequence). The CDR3 totals 13 residues. V was pared by 7 bases and J by 0 bases, with 3 bases of the junction left unmatched. The CDR3 region has the DNA TGCAGTGAGGGGACTAGCGTCTCCTACGAGCAGTACTTC. Its protein is CSEGTSVSYEQYF.

The chain joins TRBV12-3 or TRBV12-4 to TRBJ2-7; no clear D. The CDR3 is 15 amino acids. Trimming removed 0 bases from V and 2 bases from J, with 11 bases in between. In DNA form, the CDR3 reads TGTGCCAGCAGTTTAGCGGAGATGGGCCCCTACGAGCAGTACTTC. This gives the protein CASSLAEMGPYEQYF.

The CDR3 is CASSPGGRGSNQPQHF. The CDR3 coding sequence is TGTGCCAGCAGCCCCGGCGGCCGGGGAAGCAATCAGCCCCAGCATTTT. This sequence joins TRBV12-3 or TRBV12-4 and TRBJ1-5, with no clear D. The CDR3 covers 16 residues. Between the trimmed V and J ends, which lost 6 bases and 1 base, there was a span of 16 bases.

This chain connects TRBV7-2 to TRBJ1-1, with TRBD1 as a possible D gene (6 bases). The germline CDR1 and CDR2 sequences are SGHTA and FQGNSA. V was clipped by 3 bases and J by 1 base, with 15 bases between them. The CDR3 has 16 amino acids. DNA of the CDR3: TGTGCCAGCAGCTTGGTGGCAGGGGCAGGGAACACTGAAGCTTTCTTT. Amino acid sequence: CASSLVAGAGNTEAFF.

The V and J genes are TRBV19 and TRBJ1-1; 9 bases fit TRBD1. The ends lost 5 bases at V and 12 bases at J; junction bases unmatched: 4. CDR1 LNHDA and CDR2 SQIVND come from the germline V gene (reference sequence). The CDR3 covers 11 residues. This CDR3 reads CASSPGTGTFF. The CDR3 DNA reads TGTGCCAGTAGTCCCGGGACAGGGACTTTCTTT.

This clonotype was counted at least ten times. This chain joins TRBV29-1 and TRBJ2-7; D is unresolved. Germline V gene data show CDR1 as SQVTM and CDR2 as ANQGSEA. Trimming left V 4 bases short and J 0 bases short, with 4 bases between. The CDR3 has 11 residues. Here the CDR3 reads CSVGASYEQYF. In DNA form, the CDR3 reads TGCAGCGTTGGTGCCTCCTACGAGCAGTACTTC.

V is TRBV29-1 and J is TRBJ2-2, with 7 bases matching TRBD1. The CDR3 extends over 15 amino acids. The V segment lost 6 bases and the J segment 5 bases; nucleotides outside the gene matches: 12. Germline assignment: CDR1 SQVTM and CDR2 ANQGSEA. CDR3 region: CSVGKTGTATGELFF. The DNA of the CDR3 is TGCAGCGTGGGTAAGACCGGGACAGCAACCGGGGAGCTGTTTTTT.

The rearrangement joins TRBV9 to TRBJ2-7, with 12 bases fitting TRBD2. The V and J ends lost 2 bases and 7 bases, in that order; junction bases with no gene match: 4. Germline V gene sequence: CDR1 SGDLS, CDR2 YYNGEE. The CDR3 consists of 14 residues. The CDR3 here is CASSVGTSGQEQYF. The CDR3 nucleotides read TGTGCCAGCAGCGTCGGGACTAGCGGGCAGGAGCAGTACTTC. Using reference TRBV9 and TRBJ2-7 for the parts outside the CDR3, the full variable domain is DSGVTQTPKHLITATGQRVTLRCSPRSGDLSVYWYQQSLDQGLQFLIQYYNGEERAKGNILERFSAQQFPDLHSELNLSSLELGDSALYFCASSVGTSGQEQYFGPGTRLTVT.

This clonotype was picked up a small number of times. The V call is TRBV7-8, the J call TRBJ2-7; 7 bases are shared with TRBD1. Trimming cost V 6 bases and J 5 bases; bases outside gene matches: 4. The CDR3 is 12 residues long. From germline, CDR1 is SGHVS and CDR2 FQNEAQ. The CDR3 nucleotides read TGTGCCAGCAGACTGACAGGGAACGAGCAGTACTTC. Amino acid sequence: CASRLTGNEQYF.

CDR3 DNA: TGTGCCAGCAGTGTTTCGACAGTCATGCATCAGCCCCAGCATTTT. Translation: CASSVSTVMHQPQHF. J is TRBJ1-5 and V is TRBV2, with a possible D match to TRBD1 (5 bases). Trimming left V 4 bases short and J 5 bases short, with 15 bases between. This CDR3 is 15 amino acids long. Germline V lookup: CDR1 SNHLY, CDR2 FYNNEI.

This chain connects TRBV12-3 or TRBV12-4 to TRBJ2-5; D uncertain. The CDR3 has 11 residues. The V end lost 8 bases, the J end lost 4 bases, and 8 bases lay between the germline ends. This CDR3 reads CASVTGETQYF. Written as DNA, the CDR3 is TGTGCCAGCGTGACCGGAGAGACCCAGTACTTC.

The gene calls are TRBV9 and TRBJ1-1; 7 bases align to TRBD1. The germline CDR1 and CDR2 sequences are SGDLS and YYNGEE. The ends lost 4 bases at V and 7 bases at J; junction bases unmatched: 10. This CDR3 is built from 14 residues. CDR3 in DNA: TGTGCCAGCAGCCCCGGGACAGCCCGCTATGAAGCTTTCTTT. Translated, it gives CASSPGTARYEAFF.

The chain uses TRBV13 and TRBJ2-7; 7 bases line up with TRBD1. The V and J ends lost 6 bases and 2 bases, in that order; junction bases with no gene match: 4. Germline V CDR1 and CDR2: PRHDT, FYEKMQ (reference sequence). The CDR3 extends over 13 amino acids. The CDR3 spells CASRNRGTYEQYF. The CDR3 DNA sequence: TGTGCCAGCAGGAACAGGGGTACCTACGAGCAGTACTTC.

The chain employs TRBV7-2 and TRBJ2-7; 10 positions match TRBD1. Germline V gene lookup returns CDR1 SGHTA and CDR2 FQGNSA. With 5 bases clipped from V and 6 bases from J, the junction kept 4 bases outside the gene matches. The CDR3 covers 13 residues. CDR3 nucleotides: TGTGCCAGCAGCCGAGGGACAGGGGTCGAGCAGTACTTC. Its translation: CASSRGTGVEQYF.

In its sample, this clonotype was seen many times. The chain combines TRBV7-8 with TRBJ1-5; TRBD1 might be the D (6 bases). The germline V and J ends were trimmed by 5 bases and 0 bases, with 20 bases remaining between them. The CDR3 runs 18 residues. Germline CDR1 SGHVS, CDR2 FQNEAQ. CDR3 amino acids: CASSLERQDGYSNQPQHF. In DNA, the CDR3 is TGTGCCAGCAGCCTGGAAAGACAGGACGGATATAGCAATCAGCCCCAGCATTTT. Full variable domain (rest looked up from reference TRBV7-8 and TRBJ1-5): GAGVSQSPRYKVAKRGQDVALRCDPISGHVSLFWYQQALGQGPEFLTYFQNEAQLDKSGLPSDRFFAERPEGSVSTLKIQRTQQEDSAVYLCASSLERQDGYSNQPQHFGDGTRLSIL.

The V gene is TRBV9, the J gene TRBJ1-5; D gene uncertain. The germline V gene encodes CDR1 SGDLS and CDR2 YYNGEE. Trimming shortened V by 6 bases and J by 6 bases, and 13 bases separated the two germline ends. The CDR3 sequence is 13 residues long. DNA for the CDR3: TGTGCCAGCACCAACCGGGGTTCTCAGCCCCAGCATTTT. It encodes CASTNRGSQPQHF.

This clonotype was counted at least ten times. The chain combines TRBV29-1 with TRBJ2-7; 8 nucleotides align to TRBD2. Trimming cost V 6 bases and J 0 bases; bases outside gene matches: 4. Germline V lookup: CDR1 SQVTM, CDR2 ANQGSEA. The CDR3 loop spans 13 amino acids. In DNA, the CDR3 is TGCAGCGTGGGGGGGACTAGCTCCTACGAGCAGTACTTC. Translating it yields CSVGGTSSYEQYF.

The chain combines TRBV5-1 with TRBJ1-1; possible D gene TRBD1, 6 bases. Germline lookup yields CDR1 SGHRS and CDR2 YFSETQ. The CDR3 is 16 amino acids. The V and J ends lost 3 bases and 3 bases respectively, with 18 bases between them. CDR3 loop: CASSSTLDSWDTEAFF. DNA for the CDR3: TGCGCCAGCAGCTCCACCCTGGACAGTTGGGACACTGAAGCTTTCTTT.

This clonotype was seen ten or more times. The rearrangement links TRBV9 to TRBJ1-3; possible D gene TRBD1, 5 bases. Trimming removed 1 base at V and 3 bases at J, with 8 bases between. Germline values: CDR1 SGDLS, CDR2 YYNGEE. CDR3 size: 14 residues. The CDR3 coding sequence is TGTGCCAGCAGCGTATCGGGGGATGGAAACACCATATATTTT. This translates into CASSVSGDGNTIYF.

The J gene is TRBJ1-6, the V gene TRBV29-1; 7 bases match TRBD1. Germline CDR1 is SQVTM and CDR2 is ANQGSEA. The CDR3 runs 14 residues. The V and J ends lost 8 bases and 9 bases, in that order; junction bases with no gene match: 13. Here the CDR3 DNA reads TGCAGCTTAGCCGGGACAGCCGTACCTTCACCCCTCCACTTT. Translating gives CSLAGTAVPSPLHF.

This chain links TRBV10-3 with TRBJ1-3; D gene unclear. Germline assignment: CDR1 ENHRY and CDR2 SYGVKD. The CDR3 is 13 amino acids. V dropped 6 bases and J dropped 2 bases, with 8 bases sitting between them. The CDR3 DNA reads TGTGCCATCAGGGGTGACACTGGAAACACCATATATTTT. Encoded protein: CAIRGDTGNTIYF.

This clonotype appeared a few times. The chain recombines TRBV4-3 with TRBJ2-6; D gene ambiguous. Trimming shortened V by 0 bases and J by 1 base, and 10 bases separated the two germline ends. The CDR3 extends over 17 amino acids. Germline V gives CDR1 LGHNA, CDR2 YSLEER. In DNA form, the CDR3 reads TGCGCCAGCAGCCAAGAATATTGGGGTTCTGGGGCCAACGTCCTGACTTTC. Its translation: CASSQEYWGSGANVLTF.

This clonotype was seen a handful of times. This sequence joins TRBV7-2 and TRBJ1-3, with 8 bases fitting TRBD1. The V gene's germline CDR1 is SGHTA and CDR2 FQGNSA. The CDR3 totals 16 residues. The V segment lost 3 bases and the J segment 4 bases; nucleotides outside the gene matches: 8. For the CDR3, the DNA is TGTGCCAGCAGCTTCGGACAGGGAGGTTACGGAAACACCATATATTTT. Translation: CASSFGQGGYGNTIYF.

The table lists this clonotype with many counts. One end of the junction fails to match germline, which may point to a read error. The chain links TRBV5-1 to TRBJ2-2; no clear D gene. This CDR3 is 15 amino acids long. Looked up from germline, CDR1 is SGHRS and CDR2 is YFSETQ. For the CDR3, the DNA is TGTGCCAGCAGCTTAGGCGGAACGAACACCGGGGAGCTGTTTTTT. Residues: CASSLGGTNTGELFF. The complete variable domain, with remaining parts taken from reference TRBV5-1 and TRBJ2-2, reads KAGVTQTPRYLIKTRGQQVTLSCSPISGHRSVSWYQQTPGQGLQFLFEYFSETQRNKGNFPGRFSGRQFSNSRSEMNVSTLELGDSALYLCASSLGGTNTGELFFGEGSRLTVL.

This clonotype was seen ten or more times. CDR3 sequence: CASNQGSGVTGELFF. DNA for the CDR3: TGTGCCAGCAACCAGGGTTCGGGAGTCACCGGGGAGCTGTTTTTT. The V and J genes are TRBV25-1 and TRBJ2-2; tentative D call: TRBD2 (6 bases). Trimming cost V 7 bases and J 4 bases, with 16 bases left between them. The CDR3 is made up of 15 amino acids. CDR1 is MGHDK, CDR2 SYGVNS, per germline. The full variable domain, in which reference TRBV25-1 and TRBJ2-2 provide the parts outside the CDR3, is EADIYQTPRYLVIGTGKKITLECSQTMGHDKMYWYQQDPGMELHLIHYSYGVNSTEKGDLSSESTVSRIRTEHFPLTLESARPSHTSQYLCASNQGSGVTGELFFGEGSRLTVL.

This clonotype was detected a few times. The V gene is TRBV20-1, the J gene TRBJ2-7; 10 bases align to TRBD2. CDR3 size: 14 residues. The germline V gene has CDR1 DFQATT and CDR2 SNEGSKA (reference sequence). V dropped 3 bases and J dropped 3; count of bases not matched to a gene: 5. CDR3 sequence (DNA): TGCAGTGCTAGCCTAGCGGGAGCCCACTACGAGCAGTACTTC. Protein product: CSASLAGAHYEQYF.